The clone carrying this TCR beta chain was found many times. Its target is unknown. The data were taken from a study of T cells in Graves' hyperthyroidism and ophthalmopathy. Authors of the study amplified TCR beta CDR3 regions from RNA transcripts. HTBI primers were employed in a first-round RT-PCR of the TCR CDR3. TCRdb recomputed calls from the multiplex PCR reads with MiXCR, one row per CDR3 protein. The table has more than 500,000 distinct CDR3 sequences, 35% to 55% seen once. Study results and caveats: The model foresaw ophthalmopathy a median roughly 6.3 months prior to onset. Blood samples included most of the expanded thyroid clonotypes exceeding 0.001.

Trimming stripped 4 bases from V and 6 bases from J, with 9 bases between. The germline V gene encodes CDR1 DFQATT and CDR2 SNEGSKA (reference sequence). The CDR3 sequence is 12 residues long. The V call is TRBV20-1, the J call TRBJ2-2; D uncertain. Sequences were obtained from peripheral blood or thyroid tissue (not recorded which). The receptor comes from an adult woman with Graves' disease, either hyperthyroidism or ophthalmopathy (not recorded which). The CDR3 reads CSANSPPGELFF. DNA of the CDR3: TGCAGTGCTAATAGCCCCCCCGGGGAGCTGTTTTTT.